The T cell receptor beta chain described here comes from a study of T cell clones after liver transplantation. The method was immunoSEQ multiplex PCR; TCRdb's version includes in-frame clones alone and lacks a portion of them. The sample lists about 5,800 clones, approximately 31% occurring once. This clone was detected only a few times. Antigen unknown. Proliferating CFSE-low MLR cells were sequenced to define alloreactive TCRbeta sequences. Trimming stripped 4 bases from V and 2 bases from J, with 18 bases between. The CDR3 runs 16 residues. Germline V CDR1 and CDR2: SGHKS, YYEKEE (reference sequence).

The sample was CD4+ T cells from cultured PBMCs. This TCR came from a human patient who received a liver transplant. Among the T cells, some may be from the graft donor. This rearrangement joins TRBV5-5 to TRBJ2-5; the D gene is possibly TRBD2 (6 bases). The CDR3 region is CASSQEGAGTQETQYF. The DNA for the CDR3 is TGTGCCAGCAGCCAAGAGGGAGCGGGCACACAAGAGACCCAGTACTTC.